This T cell receptor beta chain appears in the sequencing data of a study of cytomegalovirus exposure and HLA in healthy donors. Use of 60 Vbeta and 13 Jbeta primers characterized the PCR. Some clones are missing from TCRdb's copy, which holds only in-frame ones; the method was immunoSEQ multiplex PCR. The sample shows some 70,000 clones, and 6.5% to 9% sits with its ten largest clones. The CDR3 loop spans 14 amino acids. Germline V gene lookup returns CDR1 SGHDN and CDR2 FVKESK. V was cut by 1 base and J by 3 bases, with 8 bases left in between. This chain uses TRBV14 with TRBJ2-3; perhaps TRBD1 as D (5 bases). This sequence was found in a female donor in good health and CMV-seropositive. The sequencing sample was made of PBMCs. CDR3 nucleotides: TGTGCCAGCAGCCAAGGGGGCGAGACAGATACGCAGTATTTT. Its translation is CASSQGGETDTQYF. Full variable domain (remainder filled in from reference TRBV14 and TRBJ2-3): EAGVTQFPSHSVIEKGQTVTLRCDPISGHDNLYWYRRVMGKEIKFLLHFVKESKQDESGMPNNRFLAERTGGTYSTLKVQPAELEDSGVYFCASSQGGETDTQYFGPGTRLTVL.